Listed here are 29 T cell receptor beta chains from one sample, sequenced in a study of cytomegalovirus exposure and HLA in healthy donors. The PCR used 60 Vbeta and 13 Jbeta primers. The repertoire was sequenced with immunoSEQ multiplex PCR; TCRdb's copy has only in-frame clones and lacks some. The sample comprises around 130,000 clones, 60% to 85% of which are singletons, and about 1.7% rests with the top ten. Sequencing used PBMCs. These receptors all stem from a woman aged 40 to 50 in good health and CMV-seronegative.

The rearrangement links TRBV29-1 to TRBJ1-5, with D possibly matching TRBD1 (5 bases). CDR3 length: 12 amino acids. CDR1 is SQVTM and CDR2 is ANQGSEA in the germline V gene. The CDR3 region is CRDGGCDQPQHF. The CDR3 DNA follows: TGCAGGGATGGGGGGTGTGATCAGCCCCAGCATTTT.

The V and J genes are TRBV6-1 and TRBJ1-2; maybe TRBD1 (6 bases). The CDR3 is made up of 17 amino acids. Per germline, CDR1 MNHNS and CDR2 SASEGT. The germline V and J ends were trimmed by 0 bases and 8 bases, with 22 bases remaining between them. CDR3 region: CASSEAQFVHRAGGYTF. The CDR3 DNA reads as TGTGCCAGCAGTGAAGCGCAATTCGTTCACAGGGCGGGCGGCTACACCTTC.

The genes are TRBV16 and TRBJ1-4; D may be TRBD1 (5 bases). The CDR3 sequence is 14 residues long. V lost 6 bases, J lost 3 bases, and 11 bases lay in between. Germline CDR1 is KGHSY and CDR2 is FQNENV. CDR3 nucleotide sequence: TGTGCCAGCAGTCAACTAGGGGCTAATGAAAAACTGTTTTTT. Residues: CASSQLGANEKLFF.

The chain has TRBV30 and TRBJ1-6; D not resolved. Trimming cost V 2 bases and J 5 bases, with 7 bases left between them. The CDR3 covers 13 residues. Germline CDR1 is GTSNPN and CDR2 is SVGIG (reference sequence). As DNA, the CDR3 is TGTGCCTGGAGTCCAGGTCATAATTCACCCCTCCACTTT. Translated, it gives CAWSPGHNSPLHF.

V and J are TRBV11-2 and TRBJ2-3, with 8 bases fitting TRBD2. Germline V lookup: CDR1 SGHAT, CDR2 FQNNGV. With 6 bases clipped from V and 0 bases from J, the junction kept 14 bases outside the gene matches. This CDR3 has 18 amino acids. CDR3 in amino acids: CASRGAAGDRSSTDTQYF. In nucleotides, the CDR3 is TGTGCCAGCAGGGGGGCAGCGGGAGATAGATCTAGCACAGATACGCAGTATTTT.

CDR3 in amino acids: CASSLAGDQPQHF. The DNA of the CDR3 is TGTGCCAGTAGTCTGGCAGGGGATCAGCCCCAGCATTTT. This chain links TRBV19 with TRBJ1-5, with D maybe TRBD1 (6 bases). The ends were cut back, 5 bases at V and 5 bases at J, with 10 bases in the middle. This CDR3 has 13 residues. In germline, CDR1 is LNHDA, CDR2 SQIVND (reference sequence).

CDR3 in amino acids: CASSYQTGANVLTF. The CDR3 region has the DNA TGTGCCAGCAGTTACCAGACTGGGGCCAACGTCCTGACTTTC. The chain uses TRBV6-6 and TRBJ2-6; D is unclear. This CDR3 has 14 amino acids. The germline CDR1 and CDR2 sequences are MNHNY and SVGAGI (reference sequence). V was shortened by 2 bases and J by 2 bases, with 4 bases between the two germline ends.

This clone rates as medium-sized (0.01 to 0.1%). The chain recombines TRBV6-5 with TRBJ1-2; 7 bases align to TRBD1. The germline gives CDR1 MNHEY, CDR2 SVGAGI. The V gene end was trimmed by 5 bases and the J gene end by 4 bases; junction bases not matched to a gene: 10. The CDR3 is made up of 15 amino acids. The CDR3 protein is CASSRPGQPAYGYTF. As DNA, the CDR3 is TGTGCCAGCAGTCGCCCGGGACAGCCAGCCTATGGCTACACCTTC.

This CDR3 is CACGEGAKNIQYF. DNA for the CDR3: TGTGCCTGCGGGGAGGGGGCCAAAAACATTCAGTACTTC. V usage is TRBV30 and J usage is TRBJ2-4; 7 nucleotides align to TRBD2. V shed 6 bases, J shed 1 base, and the junction held 3 bases outside the gene matches. This CDR3 has 13 amino acids. The V gene's germline CDR1 is GTSNPN and CDR2 SVGIG (reference sequence).

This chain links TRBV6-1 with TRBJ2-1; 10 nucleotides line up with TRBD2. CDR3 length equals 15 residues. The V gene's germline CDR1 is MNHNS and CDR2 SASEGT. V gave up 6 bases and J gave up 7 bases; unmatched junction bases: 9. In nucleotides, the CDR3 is TGTGCCAGCAGGGAGGGGACTAGCGAGGGGAATGAGCAGTTCTTC. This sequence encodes CASREGTSEGNEQFF.

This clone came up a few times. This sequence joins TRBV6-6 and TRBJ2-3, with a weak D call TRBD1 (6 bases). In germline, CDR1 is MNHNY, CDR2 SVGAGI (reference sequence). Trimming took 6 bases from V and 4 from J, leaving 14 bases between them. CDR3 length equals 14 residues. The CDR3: CASREQGSADTQYF. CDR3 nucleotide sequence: TGTGCCAGCAGGGAACAGGGTTCTGCAGATACGCAGTATTTT.

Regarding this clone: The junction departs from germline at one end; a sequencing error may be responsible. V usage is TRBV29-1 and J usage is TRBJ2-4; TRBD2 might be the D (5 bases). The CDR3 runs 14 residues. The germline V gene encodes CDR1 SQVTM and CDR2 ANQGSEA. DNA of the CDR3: TGCAGCGTGCGAGAAGCGCTAGCCAAAAACAGTCAGTACTTC. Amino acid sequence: CSVREALAKNSQYF.

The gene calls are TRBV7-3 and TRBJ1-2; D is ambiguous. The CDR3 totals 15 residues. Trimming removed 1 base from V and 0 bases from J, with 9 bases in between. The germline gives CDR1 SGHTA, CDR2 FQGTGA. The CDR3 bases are TGTGCCAGCAGCTTAAGTGGTAACTCTAACTATGGCTACACCTTC. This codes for CASSLSGNSNYGYTF.

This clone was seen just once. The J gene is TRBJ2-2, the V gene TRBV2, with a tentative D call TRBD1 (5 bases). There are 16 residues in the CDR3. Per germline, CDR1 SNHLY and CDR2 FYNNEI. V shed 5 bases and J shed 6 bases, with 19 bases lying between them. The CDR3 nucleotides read TGTGCCAGCAGTAAATCAGGGTCTCCCCCCGCCGGGGAGCTGTTTTTT. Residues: CASSKSGSPPAGELFF.

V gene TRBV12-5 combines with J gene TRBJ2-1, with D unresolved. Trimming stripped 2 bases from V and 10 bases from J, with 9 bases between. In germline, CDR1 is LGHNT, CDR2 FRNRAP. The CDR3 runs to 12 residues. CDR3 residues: CASGLPTSEQFF. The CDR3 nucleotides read TGTGCTAGTGGTTTGCCGACTTCAGAGCAGTTCTTC. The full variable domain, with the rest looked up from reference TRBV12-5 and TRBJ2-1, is DARVTQTPRHKVTEMGQEVTMRCQPILGHNTVFWYRQTMMQGLELLAYFRNRAPLDDSGMPKDRFSAEMPDATLATLKIQPSEPRDSAVYFCASGLPTSEQFFGPGTRLTVL.

The CDR3 spells CASSAVGYSPLHF. The DNA of the CDR3 is TGTGCCAGCAGCGCAGTCGGGTATTCACCCCTCCACTTT. The chain recombines TRBV7-9 with TRBJ1-6; D is uncertain. CDR1 and CDR2 from the germline V gene are SEHNR and FQNEAQ (reference sequence). CDR3 length equals 13 residues. Between the trimmed V and J ends, which lost 5 bases and 8 bases, there was a span of 10 bases.

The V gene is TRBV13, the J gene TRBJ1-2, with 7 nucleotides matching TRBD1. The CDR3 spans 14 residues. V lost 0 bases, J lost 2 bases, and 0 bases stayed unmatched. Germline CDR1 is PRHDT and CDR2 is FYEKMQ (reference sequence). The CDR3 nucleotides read TGTGCCAGCAGCTTAGGACAGGGGAACTATGGCTACACCTTC. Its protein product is CASSLGQGNYGYTF.

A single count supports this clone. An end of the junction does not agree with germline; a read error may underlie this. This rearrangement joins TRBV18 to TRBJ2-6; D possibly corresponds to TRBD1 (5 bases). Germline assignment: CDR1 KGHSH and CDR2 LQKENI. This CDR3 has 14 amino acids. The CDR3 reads CASSRSSGANGLTF. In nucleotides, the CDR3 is TGTGCCAGCTCACGGAGCTCTGGGGCCAACGGCCTGACTTTC.

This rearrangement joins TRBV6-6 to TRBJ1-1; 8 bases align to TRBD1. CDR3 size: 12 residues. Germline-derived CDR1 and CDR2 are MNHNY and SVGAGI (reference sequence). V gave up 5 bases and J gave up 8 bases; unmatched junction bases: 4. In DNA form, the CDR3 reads TGTGCCAGCAGTCTCAGGGGGCAGGAAGCTTTCTTT. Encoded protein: CASSLRGQEAFF.

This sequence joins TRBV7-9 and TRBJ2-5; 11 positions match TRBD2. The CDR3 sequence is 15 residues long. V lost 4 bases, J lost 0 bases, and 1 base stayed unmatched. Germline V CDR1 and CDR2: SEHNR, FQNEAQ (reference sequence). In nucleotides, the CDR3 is TGTGCCAGCAGCTCGGGACTAGCGGACCAAGAGACCCAGTACTTC. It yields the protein CASSSGLADQETQYF.

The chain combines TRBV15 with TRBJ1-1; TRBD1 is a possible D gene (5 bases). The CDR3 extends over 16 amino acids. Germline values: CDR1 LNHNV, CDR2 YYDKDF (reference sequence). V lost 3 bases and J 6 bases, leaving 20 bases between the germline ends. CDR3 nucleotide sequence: TGTGCCACCAGCAGCCCCCGGGGGGGAGAGCGGGCTGAAGCTTTCTTT. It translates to CATSSPRGGERAEAFF.

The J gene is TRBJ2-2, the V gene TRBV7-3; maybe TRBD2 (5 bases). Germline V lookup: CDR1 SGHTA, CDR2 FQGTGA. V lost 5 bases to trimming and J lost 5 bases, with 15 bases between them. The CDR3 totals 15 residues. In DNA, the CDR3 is TGTGCCAGCAGCCCAGCCGGACTCACTACCGGGGAGCTGTTTTTT. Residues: CASSPAGLTTGELFF.

The CDR3 region is CASSLNTRDTQYF. DNA for the CDR3: TGTGCCAGCAGTCTAAACACGAGGGATACGCAGTATTTT. The chain is built from TRBV28 and TRBJ2-3; D gene uncertain. Trimming removed 5 bases from V and 6 bases from J, with 12 bases in between. In germline, CDR1 is MDHEN, CDR2 SYDVKM. The CDR3 loop spans 13 amino acids.

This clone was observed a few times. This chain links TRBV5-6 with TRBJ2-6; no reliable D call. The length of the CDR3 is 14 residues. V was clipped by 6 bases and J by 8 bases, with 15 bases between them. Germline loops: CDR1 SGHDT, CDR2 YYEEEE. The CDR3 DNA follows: TGTGCCAGCACCAAGGCCGGGTTACCCAACGTCCTGACTTTC. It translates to CASTKAGLPNVLTF.

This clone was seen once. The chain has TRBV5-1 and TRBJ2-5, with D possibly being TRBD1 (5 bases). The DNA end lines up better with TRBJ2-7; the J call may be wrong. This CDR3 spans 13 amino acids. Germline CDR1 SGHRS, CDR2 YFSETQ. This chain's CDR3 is CASSLQASYEQYF. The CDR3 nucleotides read TGCGCCAGCAGCTTACAGGCTTCCTACGAGCAGTACTTC.

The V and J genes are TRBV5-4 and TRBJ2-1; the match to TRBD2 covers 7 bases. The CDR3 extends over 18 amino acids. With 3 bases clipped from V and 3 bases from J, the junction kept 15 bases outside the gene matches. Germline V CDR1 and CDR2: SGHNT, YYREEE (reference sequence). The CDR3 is CASSYQVSTTSNYNEQFF. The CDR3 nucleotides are TGTGCCAGCAGCTACCAAGTAAGCACGACTAGCAACTACAATGAGCAGTTCTTC.

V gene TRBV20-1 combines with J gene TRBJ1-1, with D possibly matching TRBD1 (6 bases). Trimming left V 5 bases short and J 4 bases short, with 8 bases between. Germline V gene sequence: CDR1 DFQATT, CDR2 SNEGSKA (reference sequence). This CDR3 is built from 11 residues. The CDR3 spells CSASGVTEAFF. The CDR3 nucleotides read TGCAGTGCTTCAGGGGTCACTGAAGCTTTCTTT.

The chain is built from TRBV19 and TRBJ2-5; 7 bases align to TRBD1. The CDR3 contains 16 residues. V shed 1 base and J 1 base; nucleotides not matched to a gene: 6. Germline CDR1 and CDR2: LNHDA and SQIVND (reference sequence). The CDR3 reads CASSIGTGVFQETQYF. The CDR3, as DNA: TGTGCCAGTAGTATAGGTACAGGGGTGTTCCAAGAGACCCAGTACTTC.

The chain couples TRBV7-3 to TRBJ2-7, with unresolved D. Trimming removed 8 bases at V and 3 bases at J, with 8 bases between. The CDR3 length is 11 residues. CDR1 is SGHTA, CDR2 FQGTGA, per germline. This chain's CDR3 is CASDFFYEQYF. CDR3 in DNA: TGTGCCAGCGACTTCTTCTACGAGCAGTACTTC. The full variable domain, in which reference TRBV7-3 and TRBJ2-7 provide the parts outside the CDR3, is GAGVSQTPSNKVTEKGKYVELRCDPISGHTALYWYRQSLGQGPEFLIYFQGTGAADDSGLPNDRFFAVRPEGSVSTLKIQRTERGDSAVYLCASDFFYEQYFGPGTRLTVT.